What follows are 13 T cell receptor beta chains derived from one specimen sequenced in a study of blood T cell repertoires in COVID-19. Measured with immunoSEQ multiplex PCR; TCRdb has only the in-frame clones, and not every one. The repertoire has some 230,000 clones, 80% to 90% of them found once; the top ten carry around 0.98%. Input material: peripheral blood. The source of these receptors is a man aged 35-49 years with acute or convalescent COVID-19.

The sample holds a few counts of this clone. The chain is built from TRBV7-2 and TRBJ2-2, with 7 bases aligning to TRBD1. With 5 bases clipped from V and 4 bases from J, the junction kept 7 bases outside the gene matches. The germline gives CDR1 SGHTA, CDR2 FQGNSA. CDR3 length: 15 amino acids. The CDR3 nucleotides are TGTGCCAGCAGCCAAGACAGGGTGGGCACCGGGGAGCTGTTTTTT. This codes for CASSQDRVGTGELFF.

This clone occurred once. This rearrangement joins TRBV30 to TRBJ1-1; D unresolved. Germline V gene lookup returns CDR1 GTSNPN and CDR2 SVGIG (reference sequence). Trimming left V 2 bases short and J 7 bases short, with 14 bases between. This CDR3 comprises 13 residues. CDR3 region: CAWSNRRRFEAFF. Written as DNA, the CDR3 is TGTGCCTGGAGTAATAGGAGACGGTTTGAAGCTTTCTTT.

This clone was detected a few times. The rearrangement links TRBV4-2 to TRBJ2-2, with D possibly matching TRBD2 (6 bases). The length of the CDR3 is 14 residues. The germline gives CDR1 LGHNA, CDR2 YNFKEQ. The V and J ends lost 6 bases and 6 bases respectively, with 14 bases between them. CDR3 region: CASREGPGSGELFF. Written as DNA, the CDR3 is TGTGCCAGCAGGGAGGGCCCGGGCTCCGGGGAGCTGTTTTTT.

The chain combines TRBV6-5 with TRBJ2-7, with D perhaps TRBD2 (7 bases). The CDR3 consists of 15 residues. Trimming shortened V by 6 bases and J by 3 bases, and 18 bases separated the two germline ends. The germline CDR1 and CDR2 sequences are MNHEY and SVGAGI. The CDR3 reads CASSIYGGPYYEQYF. The CDR3 region has the DNA TGTGCCAGCAGCATCTACGGGGGGCCATACTACGAGCAGTACTTC.

CDR3 sequence reads: CASSRTGVETQYF. The CDR3 DNA follows: TGTGCCAGCAGCCGTACAGGGGTAGAGACCCAGTACTTC. The chain couples TRBV7-9 to TRBJ2-5; 7 nucleotides align to TRBD1. Losses at the gene ends were 5 bases for V and 4 bases for J; bases not matched to a gene: 4. CDR1 is SEHNR and CDR2 is FQNEAQ in the germline V gene (reference sequence). The CDR3 runs 13 residues.

The chain recombines TRBV4-1 with TRBJ1-2; 7 positions match TRBD1. The CDR3 is 14 amino acids. CDR1 is MGHRA, CDR2 YSYEKL, per germline. The ends lost 1 base at V and 8 bases at J; junction bases unmatched: 7. Written as DNA, the CDR3 is TGCGCCAGCAGCCAAGGGGAACAGGGGAAGGGCTACACCTTC. Translating gives CASSQGEQGKGYTF.

This chain joins TRBV28 and TRBJ1-1; D might be TRBD1 (5 bases). In germline, CDR1 is MDHEN, CDR2 SYDVKM. Trimming cost V 4 bases and J 11 bases, with 17 bases left between them. The CDR3 has 13 amino acids. The CDR3 nucleotides are TGTGCCAGCAGTTCCCCTATGCCACCAGGGGCTTTCTTT. Its translation is CASSSPMPPGAFF.

In this sample, this clone turned up a few times. The chain recombines TRBV18 with TRBJ1-2; 7 bases match TRBD1. The length of the CDR3 is 14 residues. The V and J ends lost 4 bases and 6 bases, in that order; junction bases with no gene match: 8. Germline CDR1 KGHSH, CDR2 LQKENI. The CDR3 region has the DNA TGTGCCAGCTCACGAAATACCAGGGGGGATGGCTACACCTTC. Residues: CASSRNTRGDGYTF.

The rearrangement joins TRBV29-1 to TRBJ1-1, with D possibly being TRBD1 (5 bases). Germline values: CDR1 SQVTM, CDR2 ANQGSEA. The CDR3 totals 11 residues. V lost 6 bases and J lost 4, with 9 bases in between. This CDR3 reads CSVSGFTEAFF. In DNA form, the CDR3 reads TGCAGCGTCTCAGGGTTCACTGAAGCTTTCTTT.

The chain couples TRBV6-5 to TRBJ1-1; unclear D gene. The V end lost 6 bases, the J end lost 0 bases, and 8 bases lay between the germline ends. Germline V gene data show CDR1 as MNHEY and CDR2 as SVGAGI. The CDR3 runs 13 residues. Written as DNA, the CDR3 is TGTGCCAGCAGCGACACCTTGAACACTGAAGCTTTCTTT. This gives the protein CASSDTLNTEAFF.

The V and J genes are TRBV7-2 and TRBJ2-1; perhaps TRBD1 as D (6 bases). From germline, CDR1 is SGHTA and CDR2 FQGNSA. V lost 6 bases, J lost 3 bases, and 15 bases lay in between. CDR3 size: 15 residues. In DNA, the CDR3 is TGTGCCAGCAGTCCACAAGGGGGATACTACAATGAGCAGTTCTTC. This translates into CASSPQGGYYNEQFF.

This clone was observed a handful of times. V and J are TRBV6-4 and TRBJ1-5, with D tentatively TRBD1 (6 bases). Germline V gene data show CDR1 as MRHNA and CDR2 as SNTAGT. Trimming removed 4 bases from V and 5 bases from J, with 9 bases in between. This CDR3 has 13 residues. The chain's CDR3 is CASSVDSHQPQHF. CDR3 in DNA: TGTGCCAGCAGTGTGGACAGCCATCAGCCCCAGCATTTT.

Comment on this clone: Other DNA sequences from this sample encode an identical CDR3 as well. This rearrangement joins TRBV9 to TRBJ1-2, with D maybe TRBD1 (5 bases). Germline CDR1 SGDLS, CDR2 YYNGEE. V was shortened by 0 bases and J by 5 bases, with 8 bases between the two germline ends. The CDR3 runs 13 residues. This CDR3 reads CASSVGRGYGYTF. The CDR3 DNA follows: TGTGCCAGCAGCGTAGGGCGGGGGTATGGCTACACCTTC.